This T cell receptor (beta chain) emerged from a study of T-cell reconstitution after alpha-beta-depleted transplantation in children. This clonotype was observed a handful of times. Unique molecular identifiers were used to barcode this TCRbeta library. TCRdb re-analysed the PCR reads in MiXCR, keeping a single row per CDR3 protein. This sample yields around 410,000 distinct CDR3 sequences, of which approximately 11% are seen a single time; 5% to 6.5% belongs to the top ten. The CDR3 totals 14 residues. With 10 bases clipped from V and 6 bases from J, the junction kept 11 bases outside the gene matches. Germline CDR1 and CDR2: SEHNR and FQNEAQ (reference sequence).

The TCR comes from a human donor who donated a stem cell graft to a child with acute myeloid leukemia. The chain is built from TRBV7-9 and TRBJ2-1, with 8 bases aligning to TRBD2. The material sequenced was PBMCs from the stem cell graft donor, taken from the stem cell graft. The CDR3 sequence: CATWTTSAINEQFF. The CDR3, as DNA: TGTGCCACCTGGACGACTAGCGCAATCAATGAGCAGTTCTTC.